The rows below give T cell receptor beta chains drawn from one sample of a study of blood T cell repertoires in COVID-19. Method: immunoSEQ multiplex PCR; TCRdb's copy keeps in-frame clones and lacks some. Here the sample spans approximately 260,000 clones, approximately 83% being singletons. Input material: peripheral blood. All receptors derive from a woman aged 70 to 79 with acute or convalescent COVID-19. Both conserved end residues are part of each CDR3. D genes are given only for firm matches. Where a row states a size, it is once, few, many or the class of an expanded clone; other rows omit it.

TRBJ1-2 TRBV19 - - CASSMGLAAGGYTF TGTGCCAGTAGTATGGGTTTAGCGGCCGGGGGCTACACCTTC
TRBJ2-6 TRBV5-6 - - CASSLLGGSSGANVLTF TGTGCCAGCAGCTTGTTAGGGGGTTCGTCTGGGGCCAACGTCCTGACTTTC
TRBJ2-2 TRBV7-8 - TRBD2 CASSLRGRAGELFF TGTGCCAGCAGCTTACGAGGGAGGGCCGGGGAGCTGTTTTTT
TRBJ2-7 TRBV11-2 - TRBD2 CASSPGRTVPYEQYF TGTGCCAGCAGCCCCGGGAGGACGGTCCCATACGAGCAGTACTTC
TRBJ2-1 TRBV29-1 - - CSVVQGYNEQFF TGCAGCGTCGTGCAGGGGTACAATGAGCAGTTCTTC
TRBJ2-3 TRBV11-2 - - CASSQGGTDTQYF TGTGCCAGCAGCCAGGGGGGTACAGATACGCAGTATTTT
TRBJ2-1 TRBV5-1 - - CASSLATVEQFF TGCGCCAGCAGCTTGGCGACAGTGGAGCAGTTCTTC
TRBJ1-1 TRBV29-1 - - CSAVRQVGTEAFF TGCAGCGCTGTCCGCCAGGTTGGGACTGAAGCTTTCTTT
TRBJ2-3 TRBV7-6 - TRBD2 CASSPERGASGGTDTQYF TGTGCCAGCAGCCCCGAGAGGGGGGCTAGCGGGGGCACAGATACGCAGTATTTT
TRBJ1-4 TRBV28 - TRBD1 CASSLQGASDEKLFF TGTGCCAGCAGTTTACAGGGGGCCAGTGATGAAAAACTGTTTTTT
TRBJ1-2 TRBV5-1 once TRBD1 CASSLVPGGYGYTF TGCGCCAGCAGCTTGGTCCCAGGGGGTTATGGCTACACCTTC
TRBJ2-5 TRBV6-1 once - CASSRTRQETQYF TGTGCCAGCAGCCGGACACGACAAGAGACCCAGTACTTC
TRBJ1-4 TRBV2 - TRBD1 CASSGQGHEKLFF TGTGCCAGCAGTGGACAGGGGCATGAAAAACTGTTTTTT
TRBJ1-2 TRBV19 - - CASKAGSPRYTF TGTGCCAGTAAGGCCGGGTCGCCAAGATACACCTTC
TRBJ1-2 TRBV5-4 - TRBD1 CASSLPGGNYGYTF TGTGCCAGCAGCTTGCCAGGGGGAAACTATGGCTACACCTTC
TRBJ1-1 TRBV10-3 - TRBD1 CATGQGGSGTEAFF TGTGCCACGGGACAGGGAGGATCTGGCACTGAAGCTTTCTTT
TRBJ1-2 TRBV27 - - CASSLGRGGHYGYTF TGTGCCAGCAGTTTAGGGCGGGGGGGTCACTATGGCTACACCTTC
TRBJ1-5 TRBV15 - - CATRPAGGIGQPQHF TGTGCCACCCGCCCCGCCGGGGGTATCGGTCAGCCCCAGCATTTT
TRBJ1-2 TRBV7-3 few TRBD1 CASSPSADRAYGYTF TGTGCCAGCAGCCCCTCGGCGGACAGGGCCTATGGCTACACCTTC
TRBJ1-1 TRBV3-1/TRBV3-2 - - CASSRMEGNTEAFF TGTGCCAGCAGCCGCATGGAGGGGAACACTGAAGCTTTCTTT
TRBJ1-1 TRBV5-6 - - CASSPRAGNTEAFF TGTGCCAGCAGCCCGAGGGCGGGGAACACTGAAGCTTTCTTT
TRBJ1-2 TRBV3-1/TRBV3-2 many - CASSPGTGPIYGYTF TGTGCCAGCAGCCCTGGAACAGGCCCCATCTATGGCTACACCTTC
TRBJ1-1 TRBV7-9 - - CASSLDSSEAFF TGTGCCAGCAGCTTAGATTCTTCTGAAGCTTTCTTT
TRBJ1-1 TRBV18 - - CASSPRGAGMAFF TGTGCCAGCTCACCACGTGGGGCAGGGATGGCTTTCTTT
TRBJ1-2 TRBV5-1 - TRBD1 CASSIGGRQGDYGYTF TGCGCCAGCAGCATTGGGGGGAGACAGGGAGACTATGGCTACACCTTC
TRBJ1-2 TRBV4-1 - TRBD1 CASSPRTGNSGYTF TGCGCCAGCAGCCCCCGGACAGGGAATAGTGGCTACACCTTC
TRBJ1-1 TRBV25-1 - - CASSEWAGRTEAFF TGTGCCAGCAGTGAATGGGCAGGGAGGACTGAAGCTTTCTTT
TRBJ1-5 TRBV27 - TRBD1 CASSFPDRGVQPQHF TGTGCCAGCAGTTTCCCCGACAGGGGAGTTCAGCCCCAGCATTTT
TRBJ2-2 TRBV19 - TRBD2 CASSRTGLPTGELFF TGTGCCAGTAGTCGGACGGGACTACCCACCGGGGAGCTGTTTTTT
TRBJ1-1 TRBV7-2 few - CASSLTGFNEAFF TGTGCCAGCAGCTTAACGGGGTTTAATGAAGCTTTCTTT
TRBJ1-1 TRBV2 once - CASRVGGNTEAFF TGTGCCAGCAGGGTAGGGGGGAACACTGAAGCTTTCTTT
TRBJ1-1 TRBV12-3/TRBV12-4 - - CASSLRNTEAFF TGTGCCAGCAGCCTAAGAAACACTGAAGCTTTCTTT
TRBJ1-4 TRBV5-1 - - CASSSGQTNEKLFF TGCGCCAGCAGCTCTGGACAGACAAATGAAAAACTGTTTTTT
TRBJ1-5 TRBV12-3/TRBV12-4 - - CASSLTGQPQHF TGTGCCAGCAGCCTTACAGGGCAGCCCCAGCATTTT
TRBJ1-4 TRBV7-6 few TRBD1 CASSVGTVLNEKLFF TGTGCCAGCAGCGTTGGGACAGTCCTTAATGAAAAACTGTTTTTT
TRBJ1-5 TRBV2 few - CASSGGTGHQPQHF TGTGCCAGCAGTGGCGGGACGGGGCATCAGCCCCAGCATTTT